A single sample gave rise to the 6 T cell receptor beta chains below, sequenced in a study of OX40 agonist ivuxolimab in advanced cancers. Measured with immunoSEQ multiplex PCR; TCRdb has only the in-frame clones, and not every one. The sample includes nearly 25,000 clones, around 73% of them seen just once. The specimen was CD4+ or CD8+ T cells sorted from blood, collected in a trial of the OX40 agonist ivuxolimab. Source of these receptors: an adult with an advanced solid tumor such as melanoma, head and neck, liver or kidney cancer.

The J gene is TRBJ2-5, the V gene TRBV6-7; 8 bases line up with TRBD1. TRBV6-7 carries the ORF label, with uncertain function. The CDR3 contains 16 residues. J was trimmed by 2 bases and V by 2 bases; bases with no gene match: 7. The CDR3 bases are TGTGCCAGCAGTTACAGGACAGGGTGCTTACAAGAGACCCAGTACTTC. It codes for CASSYRTGCLQETQYF.

The chain recombines TRBV6-5 with TRBJ1-1; the D is unclear. Trimming pared 1 base from V and 4 bases from J, leaving 7 bases between. CDR3 size: 13 residues. The germline CDR1 and CDR2 sequences are MNHEY and SVGAGI. DNA of the CDR3: TGTGCCAGCAGTTACTTTCTAGGCACTGAAGCTTTCTTT. Translating it yields CASSYFLGTEAFF.

V gene TRBV5-4 combines with J gene TRBJ1-2, with 7 bases matching TRBD1. V lost 1 base and J lost 5; bases outside the gene matches: 14. CDR3 length equals 17 residues. Germline V gene sequence: CDR1 SGHNT, CDR2 YYREEE (reference sequence). In DNA, the CDR3 is TGTGCCAGCAGCTTGTTTACCCTAAGGCAGGGGGGTTATGGCTACACCTTC. It yields the protein CASSLFTLRQGGYGYTF.

J is TRBJ2-7 and V is TRBV20-1; possible D gene TRBD1, 6 bases. This CDR3 has 11 amino acids. Per the germline V gene, CDR1 is DFQATT and CDR2 is SNEGSKA (reference sequence). DNA for the CDR3: TGCAGCTGCAAACAGGGCTACGAGCAGTACTTC. Translated, it gives CSCKQGYEQYF.

The CDR3 DNA is TGTGCCAGCAGCTCAAACACAGGGGCCGGGAACACTGAAGCTTTCTTT. The encoded protein is CASSSNTGAGNTEAFF. The chain recombines TRBV7-9 with TRBJ1-1; 7 nucleotides align to TRBD1. Germline V lookup: CDR1 SEHNR, CDR2 FQNEAQ (reference sequence). The trim removed 4 bases at V and 1 base at J, leaving 9 bases unmatched. This CDR3 region has 16 residues.

This chain links TRBV9 with TRBJ2-3, with D perhaps matching TRBD2 (5 bases). CDR3 length: 16 residues. CDR1 is SGDLS, CDR2 YYNGEE, per germline. Trimming took off 0 bases at V and 0 bases at J, with 11 bases between the two ends. CDR3 DNA sequence: TGTGCCAGCAGCGTAGCTGGGCGGGTGAGCACAGATACGCAGTATTTT. This translates into CASSVAGRVSTDTQYF.